The next 26 T cell receptor beta chains were all read from a single sample in a study of cytomegalovirus exposure and HLA in healthy donors. 60 Vbeta and 13 Jbeta primers were used in PCR. The data were produced by immunoSEQ multiplex PCR, yet TCRdb's version contains in-frame clones alone and is incomplete. The sample includes 150,000 to 200,000 clones, 72% seen only once; the top ten take under 2.5%. The sequenced sample was PBMCs. Every receptor here comes from a human donor in good health.

The V call is TRBV5-4, the J call TRBJ2-3, with 12 bases that match TRBD2. The J segment lost 4 bases and the V segment lost 0 bases, leaving 3 bases of the junction unmatched. Germline assignment: CDR1 SGHNT and CDR2 YYREEE (reference sequence). The CDR3 runs to 16 residues. CDR3 in amino acids: CASSLDLAGGPDTQYF. CDR3 nucleotides: TGTGCCAGCAGCTTGGACCTAGCGGGGGGGCCAGATACGCAGTATTTT.

This clone was detected a few times. The chain uses TRBV2 and TRBJ1-1, with TRBD1 as a possible D gene (6 bases). The CDR3 extends over 13 amino acids. Trimming cost V 6 bases and J 1 base, with 9 bases left between them. CDR1 is SNHLY and CDR2 is FYNNEI in the germline V gene. CDR3 in amino acids: CASRRQENTEAFF. The CDR3 nucleotides read TGTGCCAGCAGACGACAGGAGAACACTGAAGCTTTCTTT.

The genes are TRBV7-6 and TRBJ2-7; D remains unclear. The V end lost 3 bases, the J end lost 4 bases, and 4 bases lay between the germline ends. The CDR3 extends over 11 amino acids. Germline V CDR1 and CDR2: SGHVS, FNYEAQ. The CDR3 is CASSLTYEQYF. For the CDR3, the DNA is TGTGCCAGCAGCTTGACTTACGAGCAGTACTTC.

The chain uses TRBV6-1 and TRBJ1-2; a possible D gene is TRBD1 (5 bases). Germline assignment: CDR1 MNHNS and CDR2 SASEGT. Deletions cut 0 bases from V and 4 bases from J, with 15 bases between. This CDR3 contains 16 residues. The chain's CDR3 is CASSEAIVGGSYGYTF. Here the CDR3 DNA reads TGTGCCAGCAGTGAAGCTATCGTCGGGGGATCCTATGGCTACACCTTC.

The CDR3 DNA is TGTGCCAGCAGCTGGGACAGGGGATCAGATACGCAGTATTTT. This encodes CASSWDRGSDTQYF. J is TRBJ2-3 and V is TRBV7-2, with 10 bases matching TRBD1. From germline, CDR1 is SGHTA and CDR2 FQGNSA. J was trimmed by 4 bases and V by 4 bases; bases with no gene match: 2. The CDR3 is made up of 14 amino acids.

The rearrangement uses TRBV5-6 and TRBJ2-2, with D unclear. The V and J ends lost 0 bases and 7 bases respectively, with 13 bases between them. The CDR3 is 15 residues long. The germline V gene has CDR1 SGHDT and CDR2 YYEEEE. The CDR3: CASSLGVTYGGELFF. CDR3 DNA: TGTGCCAGCAGCTTGGGAGTGACTTATGGCGGGGAGCTGTTTTTT.

This chain links TRBV10-1 with TRBJ2-1, with D possibly matching TRBD1 (5 bases). The V end was cut by 8 bases, the J end by 4 bases, with 6 bases between. CDR1 WNHNN and CDR2 SYGVQD come from the germline V gene (reference sequence). CDR3 length equals 11 residues. The chain's CDR3 is CASGAYNEQFF. In nucleotides, the CDR3 is TGCGCCAGCGGGGCTTACAATGAGCAGTTCTTC.

This chain connects TRBV5-6 to TRBJ1-2; D might be TRBD1 (6 bases). CDR3 length equals 12 residues. V was shortened by 4 bases and J by 7 bases, with 11 bases between the two germline ends. CDR1 and CDR2 (germline): SGHDT, YYEEEE. CDR3 nucleotide sequence: TGTGCCAGCAGCCGCAGAGGGGGTGGCTACACCTTC. This sequence encodes CASSRRGGGYTF.

CDR3: CASTSGTSTDTQYF. The CDR3 DNA is TGTGCCAGCACCTCCGGGACTAGCACAGATACGCAGTATTTT. The genes are TRBV5-4 and TRBJ2-3, with a weak D call TRBD2 (6 bases). Between the trimmed V and J ends, which lost 6 bases and 0 bases, there was a span of 11 bases. Germline lookup yields CDR1 SGHNT and CDR2 YYREEE (reference sequence). This CDR3 comprises 14 residues.

The chain links TRBV5-1 to TRBJ1-1, with 8 positions matching TRBD1. The germline CDR1 and CDR2 sequences are SGHRS and YFSETQ. V lost 3 bases and J lost 1; bases outside the gene matches: 5. There are 15 residues in the CDR3. CDR3 protein: CASSYPGQANTEAFF. CDR3 nucleotide sequence: TGCGCCAGCAGCTATCCGGGACAGGCGAACACTGAAGCTTTCTTT.

The chain couples TRBV5-1 to TRBJ2-5, with TRBD1 identical over 7 bases. Germline-derived CDR1 and CDR2 are SGHRS and YFSETQ. After removal of 4 bases from V and 5 bases from J, the junction contained 5 bases not matched to a gene. The CDR3 is 13 residues long. The CDR3 DNA reads TGCGCCAGCAGCCCGACAGGGAGCGAGACCCAGTACTTC. Amino acid sequence: CASSPTGSETQYF.

The CDR3 region is CASSLDQRGLDGYTF. CDR3 nucleotide sequence: TGTGCCAGCAGCTTAGATCAACGGGGGTTGGATGGCTACACCTTC. The V and J genes are TRBV11-2 and TRBJ1-2, with a tentative D call TRBD1 (5 bases). The CDR3 loop spans 15 amino acids. CDR1 is SGHAT and CDR2 is FQNNGV in the germline V gene. V lost 0 bases, J lost 6 bases, and 14 bases lay in between.

This clone was detected only once. This rearrangement joins TRBV2 to TRBJ2-5; D is unclear. From germline, CDR1 is SNHLY and CDR2 FYNNEI. V lost 3 bases, J lost 1 base, and 6 bases lay in between. This CDR3 is built from 13 residues. CDR3 DNA sequence: TGTGCCAGCAGTGAGTCAGTCCAAGAGACCCAGTACTTC. Translating gives CASSESVQETQYF.

The chain has TRBV7-8 and TRBJ2-7; 8 bases are shared with TRBD2. The CDR3 length is 18 residues. Germline V CDR1 and CDR2: SGHVS, FQNEAQ. After removal of 2 bases from V and 2 bases from J, the junction contained 14 bases not matched to a gene. The CDR3 sequence is CASSLLFGVSGDPYEQYF. CDR3 nucleotides: TGTGCCAGCAGCTTATTGTTCGGGGTTAGCGGGGACCCCTACGAGCAGTACTTC. Supplemented by reference TRBV7-8 and TRBJ2-7, the full variable domain reads GAGVSQSPRYKVAKRGQDVALRCDPISGHVSLFWYQQALGQGPEFLTYFQNEAQLDKSGLPSDRFFAERPEGSVSTLKIQRTQQEDSAVYLCASSLLFGVSGDPYEQYFGPGTRLTVT.

This clone has just a few counts. Other DNA variants within this sample encode the same CDR3. The chain combines TRBV19 with TRBJ1-1; TRBD1 might be the D (6 bases). The V and J ends lost 5 bases and 4 bases respectively, with 11 bases between them. This CDR3 has 13 amino acids. Per germline, CDR1 LNHDA and CDR2 SQIVND (reference sequence). The CDR3 bases are TGTGCCAGTAGTTCCACAGGGAGCACTGAAGCTTTCTTT. Amino acid sequence: CASSSTGSTEAFF.

Ten or more counts support this clone. The chain uses TRBV7-9 and TRBJ2-1; D may be TRBD2 (7 bases). From germline, CDR1 is SEHNR and CDR2 FQNEAQ (reference sequence). Trimming stripped 1 base from V and 9 bases from J, with 16 bases between. This CDR3 spans 15 amino acids. This chain's CDR3 is CASSLGGGQGGEQFF. DNA of the CDR3: TGTGCCAGCAGCTTAGGGGGGGGCCAGGGAGGTGAGCAGTTCTTC.

The chain is built from TRBV4-2 and TRBJ1-2; 7 nucleotides agree with TRBD1. Germline CDR1 reads LGHNA; CDR2 reads YNFKEQ. The CDR3 length is 13 residues. The ends lost 0 bases at V and 6 bases at J; junction bases unmatched: 1. CDR3 loop: CASSQDRGDGYTF. In nucleotides, the CDR3 is TGTGCCAGCAGCCAAGACAGGGGGGATGGCTACACCTTC.

V usage is TRBV5-1 and J usage is TRBJ1-5; D not certain. CDR3 length equals 15 residues. V was cut by 0 bases and J by 4 bases, with 11 bases left in between. CDR1 and CDR2 from the germline V gene are SGHRS and YFSETQ. The CDR3 coding sequence is TGCGCCAGCAGCTTGGGGTCAGCTAGTAATCAGCCCCAGCATTTT. Protein sequence: CASSLGSASNQPQHF.

V gene TRBV27 combines with J gene TRBJ1-6; tentative D call: TRBD1 (6 bases). The germline V gene encodes CDR1 MNHEY and CDR2 SMNVEV (reference sequence). CDR3 length: 17 residues. V was pared by 5 bases and J by 0 bases, with 14 bases between. The CDR3, as DNA: TGTGCCAGCAGTCAACAGGGATTTAGCTCCTATAATTCACCCCTCCACTTT. This codes for CASSQQGFSSYNSPLHF.

The CDR3 DNA is TGTGCCAGCAGTGGAACCCTAGCGGGGGTGGAGCAGTACTTC. Protein product: CASSGTLAGVEQYF. The chain couples TRBV25-1 to TRBJ2-7; 10 bases line up with TRBD2. CDR3 length equals 14 residues. Germline V gene lookup returns CDR1 MGHDK and CDR2 SYGVNS. J lost 7 bases, V lost 4 bases, and 7 bases had no gene match.

This rearrangement joins TRBV5-1 to TRBJ2-5; TRBD2 aligns across 8 bases. This CDR3 is built from 15 residues. V shed 6 bases and J 2 bases; nucleotides not matched to a gene: 9. Per the germline V gene, CDR1 is SGHRS and CDR2 is YFSETQ. The chain's CDR3 is CASTRKLAEQETQYF. CDR3 nucleotides: TGCGCCAGCACGCGAAAACTAGCGGAACAAGAGACCCAGTACTTC.

This clone occurred once. This chain uses TRBV7-8 with TRBJ2-7; possibly TRBD2 for D (5 bases). Trimming pared 5 bases from V and 2 bases from J, leaving 13 bases between. Germline loops: CDR1 SGHVS, CDR2 FQNEAQ. The CDR3 runs to 14 residues. Here the CDR3 reads CASSPGIATYEQYF. As DNA, the CDR3 is TGTGCCAGCAGCCCCGGGATCGCCACCTACGAGCAGTACTTC.

This rearrangement joins TRBV4-3 to TRBJ1-5; 8 positions agree with TRBD1. J was trimmed by 11 bases and V by 0 bases; bases with no gene match: 12. The CDR3 sequence is 16 residues long. CDR1 and CDR2 (germline): LGHNA, YSLEER. CDR3 nucleotide sequence: TGCGCCAGCAGCCAAGACCACGGGACAGGAGGGGGCACCCAGCATTTT. Translated: CASSQDHGTGGGTQHF.

The chain joins TRBV4-3 to TRBJ2-1, with 12 bases matching TRBD1. Germline V gene lookup returns CDR1 LGHNA and CDR2 YSLEER. V gave up 2 bases and J gave up 8 bases; unmatched junction bases: 7. The CDR3 loop spans 16 amino acids. The CDR3 spells CASSQPPGQGAYEQFF. In DNA, the CDR3 is TGCGCCAGCAGCCAACCCCCGGGACAGGGGGCTTATGAGCAGTTCTTC.

The chain joins TRBV5-4 to TRBJ2-6; 13 bases are a match to TRBD2. CDR3 length: 18 residues. Germline CDR1 reads SGHNT; CDR2 reads YYREEE (reference sequence). The V segment lost 2 bases and the J segment 4 bases; nucleotides outside the gene matches: 6. The CDR3 DNA reads as TGTGCCAGCAGCTTCCCACTAGCGGGGGGGCTAGGGGCCAACGTCCTGACTTTC. It specifies CASSFPLAGGLGANVLTF.

This clone was seen a few times. The chain couples TRBV11-2 to TRBJ1-6; D might be TRBD1 (5 bases). In germline, CDR1 is SGHAT, CDR2 FQNNGV. The length of the CDR3 is 15 residues. Trimming took 0 bases from V and 7 from J, leaving 10 bases between them. The CDR3 region has the DNA TGTGCCAGCAGCTTAGACGCAGGGTTAAATTCACCCCTCCACTTT. This sequence encodes CASSLDAGLNSPLHF.